This T cell receptor beta chain was captured by sequencing in a study of cytomegalovirus exposure and HLA in healthy donors. PCR involved 60 Vbeta and 13 Jbeta primers. This table comes from immunoSEQ multiplex PCR, and its TCRdb copy is limited to in-frame clones, with some not included. The repertoire has around 210,000 clones, about 81% of them found once; the top ten carry 2.5% to 3.5%. Germline values: CDR1 SGHTA, CDR2 FQGNSA. V was shortened by 2 bases and J by 3 bases, with 13 bases between the two germline ends. The CDR3 has 15 amino acids. Sequencing was performed on PBMCs. This TCR was recovered from a woman aged 40 to 49 in good health and CMV-seronegative. This chain joins TRBV7-2 and TRBJ2-5, with D possibly TRBD2 on 6 matching bases. The CDR3 sequence is CASSLFQGGEETQYF. The CDR3, as DNA: TGTGCCAGCAGCTTATTCCAGGGAGGAGAAGAGACCCAGTACTTC.